A selection of T cell receptor beta chains follows, all from one sample in a study of T cells in localized non-small cell lung cancer. Measured with immunoSEQ multiplex PCR; TCRdb has only the in-frame clones, and not every one. The sample includes 75,000 to 90,000 clones, 80% to 90% of them seen just once. The material sequenced was peripheral blood, taken before any cancer treatment. The receptors stem from a man aged 35-75 years with stage I lung adenocarcinoma. Each CDR3 is given with its conserved first and last residue. The D gene is left open where the match is weak. Where a row states a size, it is once, few, many or the class of an expanded clone; other rows omit it.

j_gene,d_gene,abundance,v_gene,CDR3aa,CDR3nt
TRBJ1-6,.,.,TRBV10-2,CASRAANSPLHF,TGCGCCAGCAGGGCAGCGAATTCACCCCTCCACTTT
TRBJ2-1,.,.,TRBV7-3,CASSLTSARGGEQFF,TGTGCCAGCAGCTTAACGTCGGCCAGGGGTGGTGAGCAGTTCTTC
TRBJ2-7,.,.,TRBV23-1,CASSQPARGANF,TGCGCCAGCAGTCAGCCGGCCAGGGGGGCTAACTTC
TRBJ2-7,TRBD2,.,TRBV9,CASSILAGGPEQYF,TGTGCCAGCAGCATCCTAGCGGGAGGGCCCGAGCAGTACTTC
TRBJ2-3,TRBD2,.,TRBV27,CASSLIAGGNTDTQYF,TGTGCCAGCAGTCTCATAGCGGGAGGCAACACAGATACGCAGTATTTT
TRBJ2-5,.,.,TRBV12-5,CASGLGTSTETQYF,TGTGCTAGTGGTTTGGGGACCAGCACGGAGACCCAGTACTTC
TRBJ2-7,.,.,TRBV7-2,CASSLGLDYEQYF,TGTGCCAGCAGCTTAGGACTAGATTACGAGCAGTACTTC
TRBJ1-2,TRBD1,.,TRBV27,CASSSYTGTGTYGYTF,TGTGCCAGCAGTTCCTACACGGGGACAGGGACCTATGGCTACACCTTC
TRBJ2-3,.,.,TRBV5-4,CASSLAGADTQYF,TGTGCCAGCAGCTTGGCCGGGGCAGATACGCAGTATTTT
TRBJ1-1,.,.,TRBV7-2,CASSFSVYTEAFF,TGTGCCAGCAGCTTCTCCGTCTACACTGAAGCTTTCTTT
TRBJ1-1,.,.,TRBV2,CASGLRGNTEAFF,TGTGCCAGCGGACTCAGGGGGAACACTGAAGCTTTCTTT
TRBJ2-7,TRBD1,.,TRBV6-1,CASSEGQGKNYEQYF,TGTGCCAGCAGTGAAGGACAGGGGAAGAACTACGAGCAGTACTTC
TRBJ2-5,TRBD2,.,TRBV7-9,CASSLVASGPQETQYF,TGTGCCAGCAGCTTAGTGGCTAGCGGGCCTCAAGAGACCCAGTACTTC
TRBJ1-6,.,.,TRBV19,CASSLWSNGSPLHF,TGTGCCAGTAGCCTCTGGTCGAACGGTTCACCCCTCCACTTT
TRBJ2-1,.,.,TRBV5-4,CASREDTSSYNEQFF,TGTGCCAGCAGGGAGGACACCAGCTCCTACAATGAGCAGTTCTTC
TRBJ1-4,TRBD1,medium-sized,TRBV6-5,CASSYKGTGNEKLFF,TGTGCCAGCAGTTACAAAGGGACAGGGAATGAAAAACTGTTTTTT
TRBJ2-5,.,.,TRBV7-2,CASSPSKTQYF,TGTGCCAGCAGCCCATCCAAGACCCAGTACTTC
TRBJ2-7,TRBD2,.,TRBV9,CASSVEGLAGSYEQYF,TGTGCCAGCAGCGTAGAAGGACTAGCGGGCTCCTACGAGCAGTACTTC
TRBJ2-3,.,.,TRBV7-2,CATSAQRDTQYF,TGTGCCACATCGGCCCAAAGAGATACGCAGTATTTT
TRBJ2-7,.,.,TRBV6-5,CASTPGGTVTYEQYF,TGTGCCAGCACCCCAGGGGGGACAGTTACCTACGAGCAGTACTTC
TRBJ2-3,TRBD2,.,TRBV19,CASLGEGTDTQYF,TGTGCCAGCCTCGGGGAGGGGACAGATACGCAGTATTTT
TRBJ2-5,TRBD1,.,TRBV2,CASSEQGEETQYF,TGTGCCAGCAGTGAACAGGGGGAAGAGACCCAGTACTTC